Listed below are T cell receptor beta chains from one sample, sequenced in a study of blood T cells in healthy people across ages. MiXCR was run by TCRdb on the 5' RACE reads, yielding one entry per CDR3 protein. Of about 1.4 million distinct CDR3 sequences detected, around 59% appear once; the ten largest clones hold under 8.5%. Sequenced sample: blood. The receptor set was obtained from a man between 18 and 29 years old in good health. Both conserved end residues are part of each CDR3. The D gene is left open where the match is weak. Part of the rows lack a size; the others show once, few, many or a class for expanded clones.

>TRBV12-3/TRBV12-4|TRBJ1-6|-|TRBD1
CASSYGQGGLDSPLHF
TGTGCCAGCAGTTACGGACAGGGAGGATTGGATTCACCCCTCCACTTT
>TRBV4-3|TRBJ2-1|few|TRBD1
CASSQMGQGNEQFF
TGCGCCAGCAGCCAAATGGGACAGGGAAATGAGCAGTTCTTC
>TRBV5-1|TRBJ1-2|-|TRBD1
CASSLEFRDRMCGYTF
TGCGCCAGCAGCTTGGAGTTCCGGGACAGGATGTGTGGCTACACCTTC
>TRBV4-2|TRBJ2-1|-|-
CASSQDRAEGGLYEQFF
TGTGCCAGCAGCCAAGATCGAGCCGAGGGAGGACTCTACGAGCAGTTCTTC
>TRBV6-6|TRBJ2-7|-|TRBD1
CASREDRSYEQYF
TGTGCCAGCAGGGAGGACAGGAGCTACGAGCAGTACTTC
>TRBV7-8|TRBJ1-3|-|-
CASSLPRSGGSGNTIYF
TGTGCCAGCAGCTTACCCCGCTCTGGGGGGTCTGGAAACACCATATATTTT
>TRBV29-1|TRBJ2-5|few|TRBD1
CSVMGQGGETQYF
TGCAGCGTTATGGGACAGGGGGGGGAGACCCAGTACTTC
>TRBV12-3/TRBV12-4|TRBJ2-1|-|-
CASRTGTSYNEQFF
TGTGCCAGCAGGACGGGGACCTCCTACAATGAGCAGTTCTTC
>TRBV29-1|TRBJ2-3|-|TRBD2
CSVGLAGGRTDTRYF
TGCAGCGTGGGACTAGCGGGAGGGCGTACAGATACGCGGTATTTT
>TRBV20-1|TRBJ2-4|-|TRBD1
CSARRPTGQGRNIQYF
TGCAGTGCTAGGCGCCCGACGGGACAGGGGAGAAACATTCAGTACTTC
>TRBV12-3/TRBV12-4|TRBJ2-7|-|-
CASSLSGQSYEQYF
TGTGCCAGCAGTTTATCAGGTCAATCCTACGAGCAGTACTTC
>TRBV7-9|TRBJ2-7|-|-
CAYRMPSSYEQYF
TGTGCCTACCGGATGCCGAGCTCCTACGAGCAGTACTTC
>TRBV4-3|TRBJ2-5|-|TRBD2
CASSQVFPAGKETQYF
TGCGCCAGCAGCCAAGTATTTCCAGCGGGGAAGGAGACCCAGTACTTC
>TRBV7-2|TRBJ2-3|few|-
CASSSLGGGWYGSDTQYF
TGTGCCAGCAGCTCATTGGGGGGCGGTTGGTATGGATCAGATACGCAGTATTTT
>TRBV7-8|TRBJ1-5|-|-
CASSLVFGRANQPQHF
TGTGCCAGCAGCTTAGTCTTTGGCAGGGCCAATCAGCCCCAGCATTTT
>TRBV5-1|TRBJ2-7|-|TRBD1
CASSYGTGMYEQYF
TGCGCCAGCAGCTATGGGACAGGGATGTACGAGCAGTACTTC
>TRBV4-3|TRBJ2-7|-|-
CASSQGTWGRSSYEQYF
TGCGCCAGCAGCCAAGGTACATGGGGGCGATCTTCCTACGAGCAGTACTTC
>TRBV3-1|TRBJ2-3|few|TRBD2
CASSQDGGGTDTQYF
TGTGCCAGCAGCCAAGACGGGGGGGGCACAGATACGCAGTATTTT
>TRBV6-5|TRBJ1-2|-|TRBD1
CASSYTTGGGYTF
TGTGCCAGCAGTTACACAACAGGGGGTGGCTACACCTTC
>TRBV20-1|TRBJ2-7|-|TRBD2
CSARSGGSPYEQYF
TGCAGTGCTAGGTCGGGGGGGTCACCCTACGAGCAGTACTTC
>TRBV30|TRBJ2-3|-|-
CAWSAKLDTQYF
TGTGCCTGGAGTGCAAAACTAGATACGCAGTATTTT
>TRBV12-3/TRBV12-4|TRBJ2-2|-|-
CASSLVGHTGELFF
TGTGCCAGCAGTTTGGTAGGGCACACCGGGGAGCTGTTTTTT
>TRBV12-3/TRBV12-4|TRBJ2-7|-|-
CASSELPGPYEQYF
TGTGCCAGCAGTGAGTTACCGGGACCCTACGAGCAGTACTTC
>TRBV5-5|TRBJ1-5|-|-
CASSPIVGALNQPQHF
TGTGCCAGCAGCCCCATCGTAGGGGCGTTAAATCAGCCCCAGCATTTT
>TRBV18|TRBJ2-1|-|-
CASSPQERAPGEQFF
TGTGCCAGCTCACCCCAAGAAAGGGCCCCGGGCGAGCAGTTCTTC
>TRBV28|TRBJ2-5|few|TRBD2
CASSLWTSGNQETQYF
TGTGCCAGCAGTCTATGGACTAGCGGTAACCAAGAGACCCAGTACTTC
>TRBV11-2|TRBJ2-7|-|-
CASSPRPGFYEQYF
TGTGCCAGCAGCCCCCGTCCAGGATTCTACGAGCAGTACTTC
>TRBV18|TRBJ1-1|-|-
CASSPSGRGNTEAFF
TGTGCCAGCTCACCGTCGGGCAGAGGAAACACTGAAGCTTTCTTT
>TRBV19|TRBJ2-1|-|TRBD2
CASSISLADTNEQFF
TGTGCCAGTAGTATATCACTAGCGGATACCAATGAGCAGTTCTTC
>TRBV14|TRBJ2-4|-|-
CASSQDEGPRYF
TGTGCCAGCAGCCAAGATGAGGGCCCCCGGTACTTC
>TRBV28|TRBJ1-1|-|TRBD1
CASFNDRGEAFF
TGTGCCAGCTTTAACGACAGGGGCGAAGCTTTCTTT
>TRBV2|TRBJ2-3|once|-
CASTATIPRADTQYF
TGTGCCAGCACTGCTACCATCCCTCGAGCAGATACGCAGTATTTT
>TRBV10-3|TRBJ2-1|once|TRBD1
CAISLARTGSEQFF
TGTGCCATCAGTCTTGCTAGGACAGGGAGTGAGCAGTTCTTC
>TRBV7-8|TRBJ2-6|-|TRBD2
CASSPLAGPNSGANVLTF
TGTGCCAGCAGCCCACTAGCGGGCCCTAACTCTGGGGCCAACGTCCTGACTTTC
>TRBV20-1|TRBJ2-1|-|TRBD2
CSASGGLAGLFDEQFF
TGCAGTGCTAGTGGTGGACTAGCGGGTCTTTTCGATGAGCAGTTCTTC
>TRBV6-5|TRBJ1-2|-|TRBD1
CASRILQQGSNYGYTF
TGTGCCAGCAGAATCCTCCAACAGGGGTCTAACTATGGCTACACCTTC
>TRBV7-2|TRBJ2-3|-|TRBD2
CASSFSGRYTDTQYF
TGTGCCAGCAGCTTTAGCGGGAGGTACACAGATACGCAGTATTTT
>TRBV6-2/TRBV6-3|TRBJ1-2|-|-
CASSMTAKGGYTF
TGTGCCAGCAGTATGACCGCAAAGGGTGGCTACACCTTC
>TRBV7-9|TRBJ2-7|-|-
CASSLSRETYEQYF
TGTGCCAGCAGCTTAAGTCGGGAGACCTACGAGCAGTACTTC
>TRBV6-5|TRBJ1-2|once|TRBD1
CASSYDTGVSTYGYTF
TGTGCCAGCAGTTACGATACAGGGGTATCGACTTATGGCTACACCTTC
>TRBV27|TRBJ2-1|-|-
CASKRYRDLKSEQFF
TGTGCCAGCAAGAGGTACCGGGACCTTAAGTCTGAGCAGTTCTTC
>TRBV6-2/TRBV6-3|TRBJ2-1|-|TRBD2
CASLDGAGGTYEQFF
TGTGCCAGCCTGGATGGAGCGGGGGGGACATACGAGCAGTTCTTC
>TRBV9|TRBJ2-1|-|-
CASSVAQESSYNEQFF
TGTGCCAGCAGCGTAGCTCAGGAGAGCTCCTACAATGAGCAGTTCTTC
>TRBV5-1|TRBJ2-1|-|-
CASTWSIPNEQFF
TGCGCCAGCACTTGGTCAATACCCAATGAGCAGTTCTTC
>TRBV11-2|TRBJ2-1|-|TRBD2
CASSYSGTSGREEQFF
TGTGCCAGCAGCTACTCCGGGACTAGCGGGAGAGAGGAGCAGTTCTTC
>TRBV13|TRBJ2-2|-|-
CASGQVANTGELFF
TGTGCCAGCGGGCAGGTGGCGAACACCGGGGAGCTGTTTTTT
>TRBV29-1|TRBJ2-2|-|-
CSVWTRDTQTGELFF
TGCAGCGTCTGGACCCGGGACACCCAAACCGGGGAGCTGTTTTTT